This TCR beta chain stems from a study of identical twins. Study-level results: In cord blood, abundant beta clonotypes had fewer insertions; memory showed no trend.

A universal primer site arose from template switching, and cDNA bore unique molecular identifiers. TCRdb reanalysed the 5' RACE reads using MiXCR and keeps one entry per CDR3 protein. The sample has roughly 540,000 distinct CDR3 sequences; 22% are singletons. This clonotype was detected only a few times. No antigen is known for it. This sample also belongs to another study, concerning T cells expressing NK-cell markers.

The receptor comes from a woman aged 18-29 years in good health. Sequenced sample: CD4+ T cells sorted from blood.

The CDR3 is CASSYLRNEQFF. The CDR3 nucleotides read TGTGCCAGCAGTTACTTACGAAATGAGCAGTTCTTC. The genes are TRBV6-2 or TRBV6-3 and TRBJ2-1; D gene unclear. The CDR3 runs to 12 residues. Germline V gives CDR1 MNHEY, CDR2 SVGEGT. The V end was cut by 1 base, the J end by 7 bases, with 5 bases between.